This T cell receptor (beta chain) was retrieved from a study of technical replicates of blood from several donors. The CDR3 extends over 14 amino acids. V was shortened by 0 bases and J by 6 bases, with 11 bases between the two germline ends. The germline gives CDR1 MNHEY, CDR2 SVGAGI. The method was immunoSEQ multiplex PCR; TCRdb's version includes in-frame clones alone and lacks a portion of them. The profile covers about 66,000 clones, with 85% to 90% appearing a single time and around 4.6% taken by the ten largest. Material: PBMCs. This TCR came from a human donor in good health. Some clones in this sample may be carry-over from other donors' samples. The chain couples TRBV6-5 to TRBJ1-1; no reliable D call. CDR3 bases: TGTGCCAGCAGTTACTCATTAGGGAGTTCTGAAGCTTTCTTT. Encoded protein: CASSYSLGSSEAFF.